Shown below are 26 T cell receptor beta chains from a single sample sequenced in a study of patients and donors after allogeneic stem cell transplantation. TCRdb used MiXCR to reprocess the RT-PCR reads, holding one entry per CDR3 protein. Among 390,000 or so distinct CDR3 sequences listed, roughly 17% were seen once. The sample comprised blood, either unsorted or a sorted T cell fraction (not recorded which). These receptors were collected from a human donor who was either an allogeneic HSCT recipient or a stem cell or donor lymphocyte infusion donor (not recorded which). It is not recorded whose cells these are; they may come from a transplant donor.

The rearrangement uses TRBV2 and TRBJ2-5; TRBD2 matches at 9 bases. J gave up 5 bases and V 0 bases, and 7 bases lay outside the gene matches. The germline gives CDR1 SNHLY, CDR2 FYNNEI. The CDR3 loop spans 16 amino acids. DNA of the CDR3: TGTGCCAGCAGTGAAGCGCTAGCGGGAATAATCGAGACCCAGTACTTC. This gives the protein CASSEALAGIIETQYF.

This clonotype showed up just a few times. The rearrangement uses TRBV6-1 and TRBJ2-7; D possibly corresponds to TRBD1 (5 bases). Deletions cut 5 bases from V and 3 bases from J, with 14 bases between. The CDR3 length is 14 residues. The germline V gene has CDR1 MNHNS and CDR2 SASEGT. The CDR3 DNA reads TGTGCCAGCAGTCCGCCCGACAGTTACTACGAGCAGTACTTC. Amino acids: CASSPPDSYYEQYF.

This clonotype was seen a few times. V is TRBV18 and J is TRBJ1-6; the match to TRBD1 covers 9 bases. This CDR3 has 15 residues. Germline V gene data show CDR1 as KGHSH and CDR2 as LQKENI. Trimming cost V 1 base and J 6 bases; bases outside gene matches: 1. In DNA, the CDR3 is TGTGCCAGCTCACCACAACAGGGGGCTAATTCACCCCTCCACTTT. Its translation: CASSPQQGANSPLHF.

This clonotype was observed a few times. The gene calls are TRBV4-1 and TRBJ2-3; 9 bases match TRBD2. After removal of 4 bases from V and 3 bases from J, the junction contained 14 bases not matched to a gene. The CDR3 is made up of 18 amino acids. Looked up from germline, CDR1 is MGHRA and CDR2 is YSYEKL. The CDR3, as DNA: TGCGCCAGCAGCCTCCCTAAGTTAGCGGGAGTAGAGACAGATACGCAGTATTTT. Its protein product is CASSLPKLAGVETDTQYF.

In this sample, this clonotype turned up a few times. The chain links TRBV7-9 to TRBJ1-1, with 10 bases lining up with TRBD1. The CDR3 is 17 residues long. V shed 4 bases, J shed 5 bases, and the junction held 13 bases outside the gene matches. CDR1 is SEHNR, CDR2 FQNEAQ, per germline (reference sequence). CDR3 sequence reads: CASSSYTGQGLRTEAFF. CDR3 nucleotide sequence: TGTGCCAGCAGCTCGTACACGGGACAGGGGTTGCGGACTGAAGCTTTCTTT.

The chain combines TRBV5-1 with TRBJ2-7; TRBD2 is a possible D gene (6 bases). CDR3 size: 16 residues. The germline V gene has CDR1 SGHRS and CDR2 YFSETQ. V lost 1 base to trimming and J lost 2 bases, with 16 bases between them. CDR3 sequence reads: CASSLRRGGATYEQYF. The CDR3 nucleotides are TGCGCCAGCAGCTTGAGGCGCGGCGGGGCGACCTACGAGCAGTACTTC.

This clonotype was counted between two and nine times. The chain combines TRBV12-3 or TRBV12-4 with TRBJ2-3; TRBD2 matches at 7 bases. The CDR3 has 16 residues. The junction had 11 bases not matched to a gene; V was cut back by 3 bases and J by 5 bases. CDR3 coding DNA: TGTGCCAGCAGTTTTTTGGGGAGGGCCGAAATAGATACGCAGTATTTT. Its protein is CASSFLGRAEIDTQYF.

This clonotype was seen a few times. The genes are TRBV4-3 and TRBJ1-1; 11 bases line up with TRBD1. With 3 bases clipped from V and 9 bases from J, the junction kept 3 bases outside the gene matches. The length of the CDR3 is 13 residues. From germline, CDR1 is LGHNA and CDR2 YSLEER. CDR3 region: CASSQDRGRKAFF. In DNA, the CDR3 is TGCGCCAGCAGCCAGGACAGGGGGCGCAAAGCTTTCTTT.

This chain joins TRBV7-9 and TRBJ2-3; 8 bases agree with TRBD1. The CDR3 has 15 amino acids. Trimming took 3 bases from V and 0 from J; bases not matched to a gene: 2. The germline V gene encodes CDR1 SEHNR and CDR2 FQNEAQ (reference sequence). CDR3 sequence reads: CASSFTGGSTDTQYF. CDR3 in DNA: TGTGCCAGCAGCTTCACAGGGGGGAGCACAGATACGCAGTATTTT.

The table lists this clonotype with a few counts. The rearrangement joins TRBV6-1 to TRBJ1-2; no clear D. CDR3 length equals 19 residues. Per the germline V gene, CDR1 is MNHNS and CDR2 is SASEGT. Trimming removed 7 bases at V and 1 base at J, with 28 bases between. In DNA, the CDR3 is TGTGCCAGCATCCACGAGGGTCCCCCCTTGACCACCTTTAACTATGGCTACACCTTC. This sequence encodes CASIHEGPPLTTFNYGYTF.

The genes are TRBV29-1 and TRBJ1-4, with 7 bases identical to TRBD1. The CDR3 covers 12 residues. Germline V gene data show CDR1 as SQVTM and CDR2 as ANQGSEA. Trimming at V came to 6 bases and at J to 8 bases, leaving 6 bases not matched to a gene. The CDR3 region has the DNA TGCAGCGTAATACAGGGGACCGAAAAACTGTTTTTT. This codes for CSVIQGTEKLFF.

The sample holds a few counts of this clonotype. The V gene is TRBV4-1, the J gene TRBJ2-4; TRBD1 is a possible D gene (6 bases). Germline V lookup: CDR1 MGHRA, CDR2 YSYEKL. Trimming stripped 1 base from V and 2 bases from J, with 12 bases between. CDR3 length: 16 residues. The CDR3 sequence: CASSQGTTGPKNIQYF. In nucleotides, the CDR3 is TGCGCCAGCAGCCAAGGAACCACAGGGCCCAAAAACATTCAGTACTTC.

This clonotype was detected a few times. The chain employs TRBV4-3 and TRBJ2-3; 9 positions match TRBD1. V dropped 5 bases and J dropped 6; count of bases not matched to a gene: 6. Germline loops: CDR1 LGHNA, CDR2 YSLEER. CDR3 size: 14 residues. The CDR3: CASSTQGAWDTQYF. The CDR3 DNA reads as TGCGCCAGCAGCACACAGGGGGCCTGGGATACGCAGTATTTT.

A few counts support this clonotype. The gene calls are TRBV6-6 and TRBJ1-5; D is uncertain. The CDR3 is 10 residues long. CDR1 and CDR2 (germline): MNHNY, SVGAGI (reference sequence). V shed 5 bases and J shed 4 bases, with 0 bases lying between them. CDR3 sequence reads: CASSNQPQHF. In DNA form, the CDR3 reads TGTGCCAGCAGTAATCAGCCCCAGCATTTT.

The chain is built from TRBV5-1 and TRBJ2-7; 8 bases map to TRBD2. Germline V gene lookup returns CDR1 SGHRS and CDR2 YFSETQ. The CDR3 length is 16 residues. V was clipped by 4 bases and J by 3 bases; unmatched bases: 12. The DNA of the CDR3 is TGCGCCAGCAGCCCGGGGACTAGAAACTCCCGCTACGAGCAGTACTTC. Translation: CASSPGTRNSRYEQYF.

This clonotype was counted a few times. The chain employs TRBV15 and TRBJ2-7, with D uncertain. CDR3 size: 14 residues. Deletions cut 8 bases from V and 0 bases from J, with 14 bases between. Germline V gene lookup returns CDR1 LNHNV and CDR2 YYDKDF (reference sequence). CDR3: CATSPGGSSYEQYF. CDR3 nucleotide sequence: TGTGCCACCTCACCCGGCGGAAGCTCCTACGAGCAGTACTTC.

In this sample, this clonotype turned up many times. This chain connects TRBV4-2 to TRBJ2-7, with TRBD2 as a possible D gene (5 bases). V lost 3 bases and J lost 3, with 21 bases in between. The CDR3 is 17 amino acids. The germline CDR1 and CDR2 sequences are LGHNA and YNFKEQ. CDR3 sequence (DNA): TGTGCCAGCAGCCATGGAGGCGCGTTGAGGAACGGCTACGAGCAGTACTTC. This codes for CASSHGGALRNGYEQYF.

The genes are TRBV15 and TRBJ2-3; 11 bases fit TRBD2. The V and J ends lost 0 bases and 4 bases, in that order; junction bases with no gene match: 9. This CDR3 has 18 residues. Germline assignment: CDR1 LNHNV and CDR2 YYDKDF (reference sequence). The CDR3 DNA sequence: TGTGCCACCAGCAGAGAGATAGCGGGAGGGCCAATATCAGATACGCAGTATTTT. Translating it yields CATSREIAGGPISDTQYF. The full variable domain, its missing parts supplied by reference TRBV15 and TRBJ2-3, is DAMVIQNPRYQVTQFGKPVTLSCSQTLNHNVMYWYQQKSSQAPKLLFHYYDKDFNNEADTPDNFQSRRPNTSFCFLDIRSPGLGDTAMYLCATSREIAGGPISDTQYFGPGTRLTVL.

V and J are TRBV4-1 and TRBJ2-7; possibly TRBD2 for D (6 bases). Deletions cut 4 bases from V and 3 bases from J, with 16 bases between. The CDR3 extends over 15 amino acids. CDR1 MGHRA and CDR2 YSYEKL come from the germline V gene. The chain's CDR3 is CASSLNLGTDYEQYF. The DNA of the CDR3 is TGCGCCAGCAGCCTCAACCTCGGGACTGACTACGAGCAGTACTTC.

Concerning this clonotype itself: A read error may produce the germline difference seen at one junction end. The V gene is TRBV20-1, the J gene TRBJ2-1; 8 bases agree with TRBD2. The CDR3 extends over 16 amino acids. Germline V gene lookup returns CDR1 DFQATT and CDR2 SNEGSKA (reference sequence). The CDR3 bases are TGCAGTGCTAGTTTCGCTGGCGGGGGGACCTATAATGAGCAGTTCTTC. As protein: CSASFAGGGTYNEQFF.

This chain links TRBV3-1 with TRBJ2-1; D call uncertain. Germline V gene sequence: CDR1 LGHDT, CDR2 YNNKEL (reference sequence). This CDR3 has 12 residues. With 0 bases removed from V and 10 bases from J, the gap between germline ends came to 7 bases. In nucleotides, the CDR3 is TGTGCCAGCAGCCAAGATCCCAGGGAGCAGTTCTTC. Translated: CASSQDPREQFF.

The V gene is TRBV6-5, the J gene TRBJ2-1; 8 bases align to TRBD2. Looked up from germline, CDR1 is MNHEY and CDR2 is SVGAGI. Trimming took 2 bases from V and 3 from J; bases not matched to a gene: 9. There are 17 residues in the CDR3. Here the CDR3 DNA reads TGTGCCAGCAGTTACAATCTCCTCGCGGGGGGCTACAATGAGCAGTTCTTC. Translating it yields CASSYNLLAGGYNEQFF.

This clonotype was seen only a few times. V is TRBV30 and J is TRBJ2-3; D possibly corresponds to TRBD2 (6 bases). Between the trimmed V and J ends, which lost 2 bases and 6 bases, there was a span of 12 bases. This CDR3 is 13 amino acids long. Per the germline V gene, CDR1 is GTSNPN and CDR2 is SVGIG (reference sequence). The CDR3 region is CAWSSSGSDTQYF. The CDR3 DNA sequence: TGTGCCTGGAGTTCGAGCGGGTCGGATACGCAGTATTTT.

This clonotype was counted only a few times. The chain is built from TRBV27 and TRBJ2-7; D is ambiguous. V was shortened by 2 bases and J by 4 bases, with 9 bases between the two germline ends. The V gene's germline CDR1 is MNHEY and CDR2 SMNVEV (reference sequence). This CDR3 contains 13 residues. The CDR3 region is CASSLGPVYEQYF. In DNA, the CDR3 is TGTGCCAGCAGTTTAGGCCCGGTATACGAGCAGTACTTC.

This clonotype was observed a handful of times. The genes are TRBV25-1 and TRBJ2-7; tentatively, D is TRBD2 (8 bases). This CDR3 spans 17 amino acids. The V end was cut by 3 bases, the J end by 4 bases, with 22 bases between. Germline loops: CDR1 MGHDK, CDR2 SYGVNS. The CDR3 reads CASSDRGGTVIQYEQYF. The CDR3, as DNA: TGTGCCAGCAGTGATCGCGGGGGGACAGTAATCCAATACGAGCAGTACTTC.

This clonotype showed up just a few times. The chain employs TRBV20-1 and TRBJ1-6; possible D gene TRBD1, 5 bases. Germline V gene lookup returns CDR1 DFQATT and CDR2 SNEGSKA (reference sequence). The CDR3 has 16 amino acids. Trimming pared 1 base from V and 0 bases from J, leaving 10 bases between. Here the CDR3 DNA reads TGCAGTGCTAGAGTGCAGGGAAGCTCCTATAATTCACCCCTCCACTTT. It is translated as CSARVQGSSYNSPLHF.